A selection of T cell receptor beta chains follows, all from one sample in a study of memory CD4+ T cells and cytomegalovirus serostatus. Using immunoSEQ multiplex PCR, the repertoire was profiled, and TCRdb retains in-frame clones only, with some absent. The sample gives 45,000 to 65,000 clones, 65% to 85% of which show up once; about 0.6% is in the top ten. The sample consisted of memory CD4+ T cells from blood. Every receptor here comes from an adult in good health and CMV-seronegative. CDR3s include the opening cysteine and the closing phenylalanine or tryptophan. The D gene is left open where the match is weak. Clone size is not always given. Where it is, it says once, few, many or a class for expanded clones.

d_call	v_call	clone_size	j_call	cdr3_aa	cdr3_nt
TRBD1	TRBV4-2	-	TRBJ1-2	CASSQGLTGYNYGYTF	TGTGCCAGCAGCCAAGGACTGACAGGGTATAACTATGGCTACACCTTC
TRBD2	TRBV4-1	once	TRBJ2-1	CASSPNMLAGGILSAYNEQFF	TGCGCCAGCAGCCCAAATATGCTAGCGGGGGGAATCCTCTCAGCCTACAATGAGCAGTTCTTC
-	TRBV27	-	TRBJ1-1	CASSLWGGASNTEAFF	TGTGCCAGCAGTTTGTGGGGGGGGGCGTCTAACACTGAAGCTTTCTTT
TRBD2	TRBV28	-	TRBJ2-5	CASSPNQGLAGFVQYF	TGTGCCAGCAGTCCGAATCAAGGACTAGCCGGATTTGTCCAGTACTTC
TRBD1	TRBV5-1	-	TRBJ2-7	CASSLVRGGQGSFF	TGCGCCAGCAGCTTGGTTCGCGGGGGACAGGGGTCGTTCTTC
-	TRBV28	-	TRBJ1-6	CASSLGGSNSPLHF	TGTGCCAGCAGTTTAGGAGGGTCGAATTCACCCCTCCACTTT
-	TRBV6-6	once	TRBJ1-6	CASQGNGNSPLHF	TGTGCCAGCCAGGGGAATGGCAATTCACCCCTCCACTTT
-	TRBV12-1	-	TRBJ2-2	CASSFFPGTGELFF	TGTGCCAGCAGCTTTTTTCCGGGGACAGGCGAGCTGTTTTTT
-	TRBV30	-	TRBJ1-2	CAWRRGGYTF	TGTGCCTGGAGGCGAGGAGGCTACACCTTC
TRBD1	TRBV7-2	-	TRBJ2-1	CASSLTGQGPYEQFF	TGTGCCAGCAGCTTAACGGGACAGGGCCCATATGAGCAGTTCTTC